A selection of T cell receptor beta chains follows, all from one sample in a study of blood T cell repertoires in COVID-19. Only in-frame clones appear in the TCRdb table, and some are missing; sequencing was by immunoSEQ multiplex PCR. Found here are over 350,000 clones, around nine tenths of them singletons; the top ten hold approximately 10%. The sample was PBMCs or T cells enriched from blood (not recorded which). These receptors all come from a woman aged 45-65 years who had recovered from COVID-19. CDR3s include the opening cysteine and the closing phenylalanine or tryptophan. A D gene is named only where the DNA matches it firmly. For some rows the clone size is stated as once, few or many, or as a class when expanded; others skip it.

>14|TRBJ1-4|.|.|TRBV5-1
CASSLSGRHEKLFF
TGCGCCAGCAGCTTGTCCGGGAGGCATGAAAAACTGTTTTTT
>14|TRBJ1-6|.|.|TRBV6-6
CASSLDRVSSPLHF
TGTGCCAGCAGCTTGGACAGAGTGAGTTCACCCCTCCACTTT
>18|TRBJ1-4|TRBD1|.|TRBV4-2
CASSHNTGGRATNEKLFF
TGTGCCAGCAGCCACAACACAGGGGGCAGGGCAACTAATGAAAAACTGTTTTTT
>17|TRBJ1-6|.|.|TRBV27
CASSPLMGSSYNSPLHF
TGTGCCAGCAGCCCACTGATGGGGAGCTCCTATAATTCACCCCTCCACTTT
>15|TRBJ1-5|.|.|TRBV10-1
CASSEETGFNQPQHF
TGCGCCAGCAGTGAGGAGACGGGTTTCAATCAGCCCCAGCATTTT
>13|TRBJ2-3|TRBD2|.|TRBV7-3
CASSLTSGDTQYF
TGTGCCAGCAGCTTAACTAGCGGGGATACGCAGTATTTT
>16|TRBJ2-1|TRBD1|.|TRBV15
CATQGQDSYSYNEQFF
TGTGCCACCCAGGGACAGGACAGTTACTCCTACAATGAGCAGTTCTTC
>16|TRBJ2-7|TRBD2|.|TRBV7-2
CASSWTSGRSSYEQYF
TGTGCCAGCAGTTGGACTAGCGGGCGGAGCTCCTACGAGCAGTACTTC
>11|TRBJ2-1|.|.|TRBV3-1/TRBV3-2
CARQRYNEQFF
TGTGCCAGGCAACGGTACAATGAGCAGTTCTTC
>13|TRBJ1-5|TRBD1|.|TRBV19
CASSDRLNQPQHF
TGTGCCAGTTCGGACAGGTTGAATCAGCCCCAGCATTTT
>15|TRBJ1-1|TRBD1|.|TRBV6-5
CASSLGTGAVTEAFF
TGTGCCAGCAGCCTGGGGACAGGGGCGGTCACTGAAGCTTTCTTT
>14|TRBJ1-5|TRBD1|.|TRBV2
CASSEGQGFQPQHF
TGTGCCAGCAGTGAAGGACAGGGGTTCCAGCCCCAGCATTTT
>14|TRBJ1-2|.|.|TRBV7-8
CASSRIQEGYGYTF
TGTGCCAGCTCTAGGATCCAGGAGGGCTATGGCTACACCTTC
>15|TRBJ2-5|TRBD2|.|TRBV5-1
CASSAGAGGQETQYF
TGCGCCAGCAGCGCCGGAGCGGGGGGACAAGAGACCCAGTACTTC
>15|TRBJ1-1|TRBD1|.|TRBV2
CASSGQGLWNTEAFF
TGTGCCAGCAGTGGACAGGGACTTTGGAACACTGAAGCTTTCTTT
>16|TRBJ1-1|TRBD1|.|TRBV18
CASSPPPGQGDTEAFF
TGTGCCAGCTCACCGCCTCCGGGACAGGGTGACACTGAAGCTTTCTTT
>15|TRBJ1-2|.|.|TRBV4-3
CASSQEETTTYGYTF
TGCGCCAGCAGCCAAGAAGAGACAACGACCTATGGCTACACCTTC
>14|TRBJ1-5|TRBD1|few|TRBV7-8
CASSFDRGRQPQHF
TGTGCCAGCAGCTTTGACAGGGGAAGGCAGCCCCAGCATTTT
>14|TRBJ2-5|TRBD1|.|TRBV18
CASSLRQGQETQYF
TGTGCCAGCTCGCTTAGACAGGGACAAGAGACCCAGTACTTC
>17|TRBJ1-5|TRBD1|.|TRBV7-9
CASSLVGTGGGNQPQHF
TGTGCCAGCAGCTTAGTGGGGACAGGGGGCGGCAATCAGCCCCAGCATTTT
>15|TRBJ2-6|.|.|TRBV6-5
CAIPGHRSGANVLTF
TGTGCCATACCGGGACACCGCTCTGGGGCCAACGTCCTGACTTTC
>15|TRBJ1-2|.|few|TRBV6-5
CASSYWGGDNYGYTF
TGTGCCAGCAGTTACTGGGGAGGAGATAACTATGGCTACACCTTC
>19|TRBJ2-2|TRBD2|.|TRBV15
CATSSPWRGGLLLTGELFF
TGTGCCACCAGCAGTCCCTGGCGCGGGGGGCTTTTACTAACCGGGGAGCTGTTTTTT
>18|TRBJ1-2|.|.|TRBV11-2
CASSLFDGPELFFTGYTF
TGTGCCAGCAGCTTATTTGATGGGCCAGAGCTCTTTTTCACTGGCTACACCTTC
>14|TRBJ1-1|.|.|TRBV10-3
CAISDRGKNTEAFF
TGTGCCATCAGTGATCGGGGTAAGAACACTGAAGCTTTCTTT
>17|TRBJ1-1|TRBD1|.|TRBV28
CASSPGTGEISYTEAFF
TGTGCCAGCAGTCCAGGGACAGGGGAAATTTCCTACACTGAAGCTTTCTTT
>15|TRBJ1-6|.|.|TRBV27
CASSDTGLYNSPLHF
TGTGCCAGCAGCGACACAGGGTTGTATAATTCACCCCTCCACTTT
>18|TRBJ2-1|TRBD2|.|TRBV5-1
CASSLEGSGGPKSNEQFF
TGCGCCAGCAGCTTGGAGGGTAGCGGGGGGCCTAAAAGCAATGAGCAGTTCTTC
>15|TRBJ1-5|TRBD1|few|TRBV10-1
CANETGEIGNQPQHF
TGCGCCAACGAAACAGGGGAGATAGGCAATCAGCCCCAGCATTTT
>14|TRBJ1-1|.|few|TRBV7-9
CASSRYDRNTEAFF
TGTGCCAGCAGCCGGTATGACAGGAACACTGAAGCTTTCTTT
>11|TRBJ1-2|.|.|TRBV6-2/TRBV6-3
CASSLSDGYTF
TGTGCCAGCAGTTTGTCTGATGGCTACACCTTC
>14|TRBJ2-3|.|.|TRBV6-2/TRBV6-3
CASSYEQTTDTQYF
TGTGCCAGCAGTTATGAACAGACCACAGATACGCAGTATTTT
>15|TRBJ2-7|TRBD1|.|TRBV7-2
CASSPRTGAAYEQYF
TGTGCCAGCAGCCCCAGGACAGGGGCGGCCTACGAGCAGTACTTC
>14|TRBJ1-1|TRBD1|.|TRBV7-2
CASRRGQLNTEAFF
TGTGCCAGCAGACGGGGACAGCTGAACACTGAAGCTTTCTTT
>15|TRBJ1-1|.|.|TRBV7-9
CASSLAEATGTEAFF
TGTGCCAGCAGCTTAGCTGAGGCGACGGGCACTGAAGCTTTCTTT
>15|TRBJ1-1|.|.|TRBV2
CASSESRGVSTEAFF
TGTGCCAGCAGTGAATCCCGGGGTGTTAGCACTGAAGCTTTCTTT
>16|TRBJ2-4|.|.|TRBV29-1
CSVLALALPPKNIQYF
TGCAGCGTTCTTGCTCTAGCGCTTCCCCCCAAAAACATTCAGTACTTC
>15|TRBJ2-7|TRBD2|.|TRBV2
CASSEAVAGYYEQYF
TGTGCCAGCAGTGAAGCGGTAGCGGGGTATTACGAGCAGTACTTC
>11|TRBJ1-2|.|.|TRBV29-1
CSVSEGGGYTF
TGCAGCGTTTCGGAGGGAGGCGGCTACACCTTC
>14|TRBJ1-3|.|.|TRBV6-5
CASRPQVSGNTIYF
TGTGCCAGCAGGCCACAAGTATCTGGAAACACCATATATTTT
>16|TRBJ2-3|TRBD1|.|TRBV11-2
CASSFYPDRVVDTQYF
TGTGCCAGCAGCTTTTATCCGGACAGGGTAGTGGATACGCAGTATTTT
>15|TRBJ1-6|TRBD1|.|TRBV7-2
CASSYNTGENSPLHF
TGTGCCAGCAGCTATAATACAGGGGAGAATTCACCCCTCCACTTT
>12|TRBJ1-4|.|.|TRBV12-3/TRBV12-4
CASSFSEEKLFF
TGTGCCAGCAGTTTTTCCGAGGAAAAACTGTTTTTT
>16|TRBJ1-2|.|once|TRBV4-3
CASSQDRGGNNYGYTF
TGCGCCAGCAGCCAAGATCGGGGGGGGAATAACTATGGCTACACCTTC
>15|TRBJ2-3|TRBD2|.|TRBV5-1
CASTSGGPSPDTQYF
TGCGCCAGCACTAGCGGGGGGCCCTCGCCAGATACGCAGTATTTT